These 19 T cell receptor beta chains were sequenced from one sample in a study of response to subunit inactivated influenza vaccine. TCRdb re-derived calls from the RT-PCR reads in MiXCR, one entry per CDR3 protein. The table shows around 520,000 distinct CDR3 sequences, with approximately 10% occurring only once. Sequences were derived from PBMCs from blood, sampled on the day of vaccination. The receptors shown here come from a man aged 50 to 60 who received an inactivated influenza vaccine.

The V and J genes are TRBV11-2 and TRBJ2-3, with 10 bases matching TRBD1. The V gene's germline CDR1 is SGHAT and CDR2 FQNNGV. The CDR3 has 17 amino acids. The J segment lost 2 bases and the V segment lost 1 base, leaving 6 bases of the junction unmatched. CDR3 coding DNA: TGTGCCAGCAGCTTAGTGTTCGGGACAGGGGACACAGATACGCAGTATTTT. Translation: CASSLVFGTGDTDTQYF.

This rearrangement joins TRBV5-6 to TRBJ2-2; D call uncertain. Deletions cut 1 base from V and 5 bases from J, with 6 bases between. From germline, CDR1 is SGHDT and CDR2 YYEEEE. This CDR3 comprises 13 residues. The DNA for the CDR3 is TGTGCCAGCAGCTTGACGCAGACCGGGGAGCTGTTTTTT. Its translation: CASSLTQTGELFF. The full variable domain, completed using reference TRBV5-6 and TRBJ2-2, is DAGVTQSPTHLIKTRGQQVTLRCSPKSGHDTVSWYQQALGQGPQFIFQYYEEEERQRGNFPDRFSGHQFPNYSSELNVNALLLGDSALYLCASSLTQTGELFFGEGSRLTVL.

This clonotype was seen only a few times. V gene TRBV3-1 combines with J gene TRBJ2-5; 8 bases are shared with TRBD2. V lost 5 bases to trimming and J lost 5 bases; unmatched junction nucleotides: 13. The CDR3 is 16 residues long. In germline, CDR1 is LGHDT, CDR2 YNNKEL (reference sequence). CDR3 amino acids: CASSGGGRFGFETQYF. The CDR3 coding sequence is TGTGCCAGCAGCGGGGGCGGGAGGTTTGGTTTTGAGACCCAGTACTTC.

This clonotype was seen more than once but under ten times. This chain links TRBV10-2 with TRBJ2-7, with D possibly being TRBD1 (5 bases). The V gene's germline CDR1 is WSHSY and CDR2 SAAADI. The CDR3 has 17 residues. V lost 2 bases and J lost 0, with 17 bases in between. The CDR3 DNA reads TGCGCCAGCAGTGAGGCGACAGCCCTTCTGAGCTCCTACGAGCAGTACTTC. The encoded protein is CASSEATALLSSYEQYF.

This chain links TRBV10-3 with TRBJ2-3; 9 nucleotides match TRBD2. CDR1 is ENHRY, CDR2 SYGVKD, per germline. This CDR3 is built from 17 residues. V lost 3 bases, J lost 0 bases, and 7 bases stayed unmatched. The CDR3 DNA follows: TGTGCCATCAGTGACTTAGCTAGCGGGGCGAGCACAGATACGCAGTATTTT. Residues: CAISDLASGASTDTQYF.

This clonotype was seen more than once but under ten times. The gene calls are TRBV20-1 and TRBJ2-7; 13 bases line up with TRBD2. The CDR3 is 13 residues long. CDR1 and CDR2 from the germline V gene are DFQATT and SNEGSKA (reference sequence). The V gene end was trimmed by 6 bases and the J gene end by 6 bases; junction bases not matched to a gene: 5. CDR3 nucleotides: TGCAGTGCCCCGGGACTAGCGGGATCCGAGCAGTACTTC. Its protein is CSAPGLAGSEQYF.

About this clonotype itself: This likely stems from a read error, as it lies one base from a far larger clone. CDR3 loop: CASSYSGSTEAFF. The DNA for the CDR3 is TGTGCCAGCAGTTACTCGGGGAGCACTGAAGCTTTCTTT. V is TRBV6-5 and J is TRBJ1-1; the D is unclear. V was trimmed by 0 bases and J by 4 bases, leaving 6 bases between them. CDR1 and CDR2 (germline): MNHEY, SVGAGI. The CDR3 loop spans 13 amino acids.

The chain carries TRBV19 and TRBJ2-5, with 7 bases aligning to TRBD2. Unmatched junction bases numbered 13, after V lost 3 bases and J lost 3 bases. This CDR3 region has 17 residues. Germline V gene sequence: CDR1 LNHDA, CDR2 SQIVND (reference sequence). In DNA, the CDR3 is TGTGCCAGTAGTATCTGGCCTCGGGTAGCGGGTAAAGAGACCCAGTACTTC. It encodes CASSIWPRVAGKETQYF.

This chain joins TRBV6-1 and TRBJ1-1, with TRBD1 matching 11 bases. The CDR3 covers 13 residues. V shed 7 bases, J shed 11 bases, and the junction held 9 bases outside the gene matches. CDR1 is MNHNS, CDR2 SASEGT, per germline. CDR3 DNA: TGTGCCAGCAAGAAGGGGGGACAGGGGGACGCTTTCTTT. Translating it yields CASKKGGQGDAFF.

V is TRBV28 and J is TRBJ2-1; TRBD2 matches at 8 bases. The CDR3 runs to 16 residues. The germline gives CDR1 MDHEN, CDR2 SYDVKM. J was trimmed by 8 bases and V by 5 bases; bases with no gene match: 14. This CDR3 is CASSPSGQGPRDEQFF. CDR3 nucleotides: TGTGCCAGCAGTCCTAGCGGGCAGGGCCCCCGAGATGAGCAGTTCTTC.

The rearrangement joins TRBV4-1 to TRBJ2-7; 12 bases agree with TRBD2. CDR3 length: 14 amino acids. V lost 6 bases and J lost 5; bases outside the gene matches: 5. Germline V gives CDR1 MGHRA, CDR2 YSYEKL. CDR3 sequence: CASSSGLAGNEQYF. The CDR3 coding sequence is TGCGCCAGCAGTTCCGGACTAGCGGGGAACGAGCAGTACTTC.

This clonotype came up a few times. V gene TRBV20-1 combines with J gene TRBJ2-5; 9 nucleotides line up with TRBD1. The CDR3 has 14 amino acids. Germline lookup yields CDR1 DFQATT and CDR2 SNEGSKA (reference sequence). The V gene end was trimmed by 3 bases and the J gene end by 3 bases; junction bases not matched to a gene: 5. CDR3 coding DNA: TGCAGTGCTAGGAAACAGGGGGCAAAAGAGACCCAGTACTTC. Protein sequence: CSARKQGAKETQYF.

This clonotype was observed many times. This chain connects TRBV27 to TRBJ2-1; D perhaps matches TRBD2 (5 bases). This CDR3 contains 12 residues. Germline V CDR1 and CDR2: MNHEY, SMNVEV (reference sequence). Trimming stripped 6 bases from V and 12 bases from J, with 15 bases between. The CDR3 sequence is CASREGPRAQFF. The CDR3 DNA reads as TGTGCCAGCAGAGAGGGCCCGCGGGCGCAGTTCTTC.

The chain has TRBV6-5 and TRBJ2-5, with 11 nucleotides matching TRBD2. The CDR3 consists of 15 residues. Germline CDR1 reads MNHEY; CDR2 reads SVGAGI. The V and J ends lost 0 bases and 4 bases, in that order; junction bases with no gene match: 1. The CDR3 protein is CASSYSTSGVETQYF. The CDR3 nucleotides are TGTGCCAGCAGTTACTCGACTAGCGGGGTAGAGACCCAGTACTTC.

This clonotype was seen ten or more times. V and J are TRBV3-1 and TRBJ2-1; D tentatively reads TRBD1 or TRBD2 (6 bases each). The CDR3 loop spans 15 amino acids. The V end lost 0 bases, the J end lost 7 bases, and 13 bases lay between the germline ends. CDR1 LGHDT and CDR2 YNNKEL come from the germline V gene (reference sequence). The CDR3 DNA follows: TGTGCCAGCAGCCAAGAGGGGGGCCCTAGGAATGAGCAGTTCTTC. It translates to CASSQEGGPRNEQFF.

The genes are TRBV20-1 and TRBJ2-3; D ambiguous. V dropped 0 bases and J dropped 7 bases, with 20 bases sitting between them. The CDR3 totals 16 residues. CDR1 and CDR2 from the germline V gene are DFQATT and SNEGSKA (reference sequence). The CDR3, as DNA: TGCAGTGCTAGAGATCTTTATCCGGTCAATTACAATACGCAGTATTTT. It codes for CSARDLYPVNYNTQYF.

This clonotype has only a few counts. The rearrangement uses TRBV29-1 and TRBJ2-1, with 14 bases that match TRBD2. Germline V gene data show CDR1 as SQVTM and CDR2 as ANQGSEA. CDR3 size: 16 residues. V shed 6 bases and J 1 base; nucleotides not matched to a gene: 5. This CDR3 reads CSVPTSGRGSYNEQFF. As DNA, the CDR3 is TGCAGCGTGCCGACTAGCGGGAGGGGGTCCTACAATGAGCAGTTCTTC.

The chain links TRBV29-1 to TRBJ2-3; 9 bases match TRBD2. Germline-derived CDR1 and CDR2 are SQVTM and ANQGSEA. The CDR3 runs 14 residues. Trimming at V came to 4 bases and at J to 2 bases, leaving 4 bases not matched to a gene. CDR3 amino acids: CSVGLAAVTDTQYF. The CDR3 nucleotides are TGCAGCGTTGGACTAGCGGCGGTCACAGATACGCAGTATTTT.

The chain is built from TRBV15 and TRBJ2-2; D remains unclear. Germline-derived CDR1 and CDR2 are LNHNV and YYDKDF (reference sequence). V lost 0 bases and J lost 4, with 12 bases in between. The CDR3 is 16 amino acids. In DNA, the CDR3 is TGTGCCACCAGCAGAGAATTGGGTTTCGGCACCGGGGAGCTGTTTTTT. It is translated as CATSRELGFGTGELFF.